This T cell receptor beta chain was recovered during a study of blood T cell repertoires in COVID-19. About the research overall: Material from acute and convalescent COVID-19 was sourced from the United States, Italy and Spain.

The CDR3 totals 12 residues. V lost 3 bases, J lost 4 bases, and 6 bases lay in between. The authors' processing: Amplification with reference gene primers provided the estimates of nucleated cell counts. The table came from immunoSEQ multiplex PCR; TCRdb's copy has only in-frame clones and leaves some out. The DNA was the basis for D and trimming; V, J and clone size are from that table. Of over 200,000 clones listed, around 90% are singletons. A single count supports this clone. Additional DNA sequences in this sample encode the identical CDR3. This sequence joins TRBV12-3 or TRBV12-4 and TRBJ1-2; no definite D call. The sample consisted of peripheral blood. The source is a woman in her late teens or twenties who had recovered from COVID-19. CDR3 in amino acids: CASSFSFYGYTF. For the CDR3, the DNA is TGTGCCAGCAGTTTTTCTTTCTATGGCTACACCTTC.